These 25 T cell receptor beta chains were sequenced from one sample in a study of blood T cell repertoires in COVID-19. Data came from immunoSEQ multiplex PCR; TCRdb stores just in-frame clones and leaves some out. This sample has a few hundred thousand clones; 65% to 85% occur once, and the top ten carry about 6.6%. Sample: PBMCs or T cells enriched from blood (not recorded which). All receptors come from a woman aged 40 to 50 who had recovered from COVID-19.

The CDR3 sequence: CSVPGQGELFF. The CDR3 nucleotides are TGCAGTGTACCGGGACAGGGCGAACTGTTTTTT. V usage is TRBV20-1 and J usage is TRBJ1-4; 9 bases match TRBD1. This CDR3 is built from 11 residues. J gave up 12 bases and V 7 bases, and 6 bases lay outside the gene matches. Germline values: CDR1 DFQATT, CDR2 SNEGSKA (reference sequence).

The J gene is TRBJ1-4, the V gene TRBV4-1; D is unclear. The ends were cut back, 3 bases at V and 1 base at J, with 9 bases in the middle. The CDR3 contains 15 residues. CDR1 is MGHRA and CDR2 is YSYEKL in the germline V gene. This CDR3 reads CASSQPTVTNEKLFF. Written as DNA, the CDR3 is TGCGCCAGCAGCCAGCCAACAGTAACTAATGAAAAACTGTTTTTT.

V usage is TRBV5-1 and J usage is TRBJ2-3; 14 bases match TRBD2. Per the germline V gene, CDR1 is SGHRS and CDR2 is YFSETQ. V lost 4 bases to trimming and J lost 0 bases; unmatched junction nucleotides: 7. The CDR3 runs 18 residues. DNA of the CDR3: TGCGCCAGCAGCCCCCGACTAGCGGGAGGGGGGAGCACAGATACGCAGTATTTT. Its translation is CASSPRLAGGGSTDTQYF. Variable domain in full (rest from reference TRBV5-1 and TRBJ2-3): KAGVTQTPRYLIKTRGQQVTLSCSPISGHRSVSWYQQTPGQGLQFLFEYFSETQRNKGNFPGRFSGRQFSNSRSEMNVSTLELGDSALYLCASSPRLAGGGSTDTQYFGPGTRLTVL.

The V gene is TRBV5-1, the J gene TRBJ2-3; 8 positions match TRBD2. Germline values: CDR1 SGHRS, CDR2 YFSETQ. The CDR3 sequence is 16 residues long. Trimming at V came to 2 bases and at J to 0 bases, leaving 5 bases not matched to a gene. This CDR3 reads CASSFSTSGSTDTQYF. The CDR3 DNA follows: TGCGCCAGCAGCTTTTCCACTAGCGGCAGCACAGATACGCAGTATTTT.

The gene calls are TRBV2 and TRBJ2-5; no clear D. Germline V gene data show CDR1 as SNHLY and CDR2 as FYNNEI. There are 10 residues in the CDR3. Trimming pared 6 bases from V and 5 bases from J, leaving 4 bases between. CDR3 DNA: TGTGCCAGCAGAGAGGAGACCCAGTACTTC. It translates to CASREETQYF.

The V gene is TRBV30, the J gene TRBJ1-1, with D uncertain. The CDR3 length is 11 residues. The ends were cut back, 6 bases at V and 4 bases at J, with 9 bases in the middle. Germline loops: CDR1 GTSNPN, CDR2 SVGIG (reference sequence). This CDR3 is CACSRGTEAFF. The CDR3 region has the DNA TGTGCCTGTAGTCGGGGCACTGAAGCTTTCTTT.

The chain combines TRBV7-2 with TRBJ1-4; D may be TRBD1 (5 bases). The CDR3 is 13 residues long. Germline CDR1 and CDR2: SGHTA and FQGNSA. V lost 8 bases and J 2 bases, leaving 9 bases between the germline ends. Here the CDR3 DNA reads TGTGCCAGCGCAGGGTCGACTAATGAAAAACTGTTTTTT. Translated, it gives CASAGSTNEKLFF.

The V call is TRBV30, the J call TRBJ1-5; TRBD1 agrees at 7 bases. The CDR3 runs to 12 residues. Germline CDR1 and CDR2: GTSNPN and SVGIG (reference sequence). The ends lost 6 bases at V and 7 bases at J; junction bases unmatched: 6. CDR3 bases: TGTGCCTGTAGGGGGCAAGGCCAGCCCCAGCATTTT. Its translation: CACRGQGQPQHF.

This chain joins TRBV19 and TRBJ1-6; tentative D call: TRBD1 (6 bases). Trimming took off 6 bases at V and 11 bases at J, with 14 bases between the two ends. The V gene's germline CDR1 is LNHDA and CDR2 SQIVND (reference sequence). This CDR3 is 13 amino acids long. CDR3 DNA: TGTGCCAGTAGCTCAGGGGCCTTTACACCCCTCCACTTT. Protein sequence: CASSSGAFTPLHF.

CDR3 DNA: TGTGCCAGCAGCCCGTCGAGGGTAAATGAGCAGTTCTTC. Translating it yields CASSPSRVNEQFF. This sequence joins TRBV7-2 and TRBJ2-1, with D maybe TRBD2 (5 bases). The CDR3 is 13 residues long. Trimming shortened V by 5 bases and J by 7 bases, and 12 bases separated the two germline ends. CDR1 is SGHTA and CDR2 is FQGNSA in the germline V gene.

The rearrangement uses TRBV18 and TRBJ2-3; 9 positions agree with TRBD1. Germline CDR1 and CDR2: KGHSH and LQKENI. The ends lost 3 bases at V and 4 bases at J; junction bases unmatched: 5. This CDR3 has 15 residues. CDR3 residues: CASSPGQGGADTQYF. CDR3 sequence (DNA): TGTGCCAGCTCACCGGGACAGGGAGGAGCAGATACGCAGTATTTT.

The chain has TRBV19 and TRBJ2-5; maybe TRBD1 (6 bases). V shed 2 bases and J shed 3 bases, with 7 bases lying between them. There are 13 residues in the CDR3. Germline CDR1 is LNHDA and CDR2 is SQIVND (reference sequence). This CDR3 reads CASSIWTEETQYF. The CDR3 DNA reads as TGTGCCAGTAGTATATGGACAGAAGAGACCCAGTACTTC. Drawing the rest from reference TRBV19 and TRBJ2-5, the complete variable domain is DGGITQSPKYLFRKEGQNVTLSCEQNLNHDAMYWYRQDPGQGLRLIYYSQIVNDFQKGDIAEGYSVSREKKESFPLTVTSAQKNPTAFYLCASSIWTEETQYFGPGTRLLVL.

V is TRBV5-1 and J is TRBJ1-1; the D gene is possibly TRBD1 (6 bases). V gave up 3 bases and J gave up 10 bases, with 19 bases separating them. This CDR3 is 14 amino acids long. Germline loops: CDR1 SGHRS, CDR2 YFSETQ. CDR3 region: CASSSGQLFRGAFF. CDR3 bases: TGCGCCAGCAGCTCCGGACAGCTTTTTAGGGGAGCTTTCTTT.

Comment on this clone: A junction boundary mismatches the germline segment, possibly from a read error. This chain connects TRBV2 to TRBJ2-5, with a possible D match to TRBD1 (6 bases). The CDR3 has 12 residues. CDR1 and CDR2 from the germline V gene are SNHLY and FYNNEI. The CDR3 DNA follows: TGTGCCAGCAGTGAAGGGACAGCCCGGGACAACTTC. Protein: CASSEGTARDNF.

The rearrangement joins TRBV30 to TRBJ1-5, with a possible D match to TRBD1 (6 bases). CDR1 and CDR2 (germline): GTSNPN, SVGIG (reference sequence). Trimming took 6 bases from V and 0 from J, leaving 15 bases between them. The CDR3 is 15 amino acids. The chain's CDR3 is CACGWGTNSNQPQHF. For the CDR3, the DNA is TGTGCCTGCGGATGGGGGACAAATAGCAATCAGCCCCAGCATTTT.

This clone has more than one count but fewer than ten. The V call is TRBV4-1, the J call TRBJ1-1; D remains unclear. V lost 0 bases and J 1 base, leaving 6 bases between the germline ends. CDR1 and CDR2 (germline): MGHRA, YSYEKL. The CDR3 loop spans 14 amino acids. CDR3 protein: CASSQERSNTEAFF. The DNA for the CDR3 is TGCGCCAGCAGCCAAGAGAGGTCGAACACTGAAGCTTTCTTT.

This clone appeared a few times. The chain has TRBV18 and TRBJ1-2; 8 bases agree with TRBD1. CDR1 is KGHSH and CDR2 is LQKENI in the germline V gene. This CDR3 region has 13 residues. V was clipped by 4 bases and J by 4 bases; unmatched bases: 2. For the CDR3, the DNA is TGTGCCAGCTCACTGGGACAGGTCTATGGCTACACCTTC. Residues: CASSLGQVYGYTF. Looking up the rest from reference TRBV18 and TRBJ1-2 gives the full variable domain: NAGVMQNPRHLVRRRGQEARLRCSPMKGHSHVYWYRQLPEEGLKFMVYLQKENIIDESGMPKERFSAEFPKEGPSILRIQQVVRGDSAAYFCASSLGQVYGYTFGSGTRLTVV.

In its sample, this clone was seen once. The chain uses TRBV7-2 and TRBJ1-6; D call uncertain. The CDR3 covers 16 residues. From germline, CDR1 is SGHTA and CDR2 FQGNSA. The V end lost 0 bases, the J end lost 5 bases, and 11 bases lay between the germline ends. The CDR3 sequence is CASSLASQLNNSPLHF. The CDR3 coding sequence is TGTGCCAGCAGCTTAGCCTCACAGCTCAATAATTCACCCCTCCACTTT.

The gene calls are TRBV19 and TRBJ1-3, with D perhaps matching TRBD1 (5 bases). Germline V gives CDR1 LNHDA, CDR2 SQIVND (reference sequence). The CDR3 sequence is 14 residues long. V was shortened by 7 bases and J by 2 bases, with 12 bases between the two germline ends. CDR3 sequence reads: CASTDTGAGNTIYF. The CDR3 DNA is TGTGCCAGTACCGACACGGGGGCTGGAAACACCATATATTTT.

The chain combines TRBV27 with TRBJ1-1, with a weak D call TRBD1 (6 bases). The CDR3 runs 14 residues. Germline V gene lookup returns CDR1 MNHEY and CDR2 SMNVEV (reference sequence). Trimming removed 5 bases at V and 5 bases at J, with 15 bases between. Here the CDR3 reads CASSTRGSWTEAFF. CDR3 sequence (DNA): TGTGCCAGCAGTACCAGGGGTAGTTGGACTGAAGCTTTCTTT.

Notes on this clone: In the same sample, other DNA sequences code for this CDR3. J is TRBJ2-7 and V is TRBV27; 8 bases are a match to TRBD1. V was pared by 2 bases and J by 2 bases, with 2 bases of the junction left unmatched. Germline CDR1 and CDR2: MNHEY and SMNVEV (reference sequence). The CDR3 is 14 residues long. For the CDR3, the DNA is TGTGCCAGCAGTTTACAGGGGGCAGCCTACGAGCAGTACTTC. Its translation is CASSLQGAAYEQYF.

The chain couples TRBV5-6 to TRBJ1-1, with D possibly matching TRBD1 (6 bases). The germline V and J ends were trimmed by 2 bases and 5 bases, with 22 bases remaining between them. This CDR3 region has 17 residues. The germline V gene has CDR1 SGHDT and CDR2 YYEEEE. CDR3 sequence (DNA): TGTGCCAGCAGCTTAGGCCAGGGGCGTTACTCAATGACTGAAGCTTTCTTT. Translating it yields CASSLGQGRYSMTEAFF.

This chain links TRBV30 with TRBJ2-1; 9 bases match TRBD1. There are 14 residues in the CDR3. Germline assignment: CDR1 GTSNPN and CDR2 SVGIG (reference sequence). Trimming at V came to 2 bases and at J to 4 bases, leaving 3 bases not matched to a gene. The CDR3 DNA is TGTGCCTGGAGTACAGGGACAGGGTACAATGAGCAGTTCTTC. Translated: CAWSTGTGYNEQFF.

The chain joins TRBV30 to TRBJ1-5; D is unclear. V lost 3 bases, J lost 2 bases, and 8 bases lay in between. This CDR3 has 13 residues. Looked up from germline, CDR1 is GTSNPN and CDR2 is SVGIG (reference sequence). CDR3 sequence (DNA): TGTGCCTGGAGCTCACGCGGCAATCAGCCCCAGCATTTT. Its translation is CAWSSRGNQPQHF.

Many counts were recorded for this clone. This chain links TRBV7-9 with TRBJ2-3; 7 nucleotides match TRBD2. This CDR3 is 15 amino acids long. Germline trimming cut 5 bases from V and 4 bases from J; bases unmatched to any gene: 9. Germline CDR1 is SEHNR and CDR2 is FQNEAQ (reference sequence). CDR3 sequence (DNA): TGTGCCAGCAGCCGCGGAGGCGGGAGATCAGATACGCAGTATTTT. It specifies CASSRGGGRSDTQYF.